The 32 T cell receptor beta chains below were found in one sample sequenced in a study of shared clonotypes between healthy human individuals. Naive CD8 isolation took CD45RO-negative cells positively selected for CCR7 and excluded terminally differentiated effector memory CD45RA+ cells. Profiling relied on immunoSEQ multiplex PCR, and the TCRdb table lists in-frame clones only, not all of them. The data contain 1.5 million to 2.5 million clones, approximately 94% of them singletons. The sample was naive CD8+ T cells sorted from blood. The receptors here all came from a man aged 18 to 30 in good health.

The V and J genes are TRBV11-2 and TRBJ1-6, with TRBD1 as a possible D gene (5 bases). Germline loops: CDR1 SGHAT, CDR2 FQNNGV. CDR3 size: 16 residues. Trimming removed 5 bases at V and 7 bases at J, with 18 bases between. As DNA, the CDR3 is TGTGCCAGCAGCCCCCCCTGGGACTGGATAAATTCACCCCTCCACTTT. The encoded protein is CASSPPWDWINSPLHF.

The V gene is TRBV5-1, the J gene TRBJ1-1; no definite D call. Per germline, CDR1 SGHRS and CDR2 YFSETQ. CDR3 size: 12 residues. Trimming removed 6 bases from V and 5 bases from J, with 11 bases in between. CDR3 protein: CASMGSGTEAFF. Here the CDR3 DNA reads TGCGCCAGCATGGGTTCGGGGACTGAAGCTTTCTTT.

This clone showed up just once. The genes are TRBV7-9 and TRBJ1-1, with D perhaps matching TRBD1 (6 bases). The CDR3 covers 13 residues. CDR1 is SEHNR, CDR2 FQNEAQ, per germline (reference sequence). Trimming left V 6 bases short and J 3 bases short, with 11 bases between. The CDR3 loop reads CASRGEGDTEAFF. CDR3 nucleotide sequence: TGTGCCAGCAGAGGGGAGGGGGACACTGAAGCTTTCTTT.

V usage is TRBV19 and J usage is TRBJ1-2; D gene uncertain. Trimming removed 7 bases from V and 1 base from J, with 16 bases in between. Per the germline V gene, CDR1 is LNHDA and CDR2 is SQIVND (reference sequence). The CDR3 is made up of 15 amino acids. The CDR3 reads CASIAGSRVNYGYTF. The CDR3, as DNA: TGTGCCAGTATTGCGGGTAGTAGGGTTAACTATGGCTACACCTTC.

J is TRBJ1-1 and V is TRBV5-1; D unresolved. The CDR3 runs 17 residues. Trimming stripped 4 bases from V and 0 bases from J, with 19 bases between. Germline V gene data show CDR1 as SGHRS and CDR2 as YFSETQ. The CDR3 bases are TGCGCCAGCAGCCGCGCCGGACCGCAGGCCTTGAACACTGAAGCTTTCTTT. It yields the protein CASSRAGPQALNTEAFF.

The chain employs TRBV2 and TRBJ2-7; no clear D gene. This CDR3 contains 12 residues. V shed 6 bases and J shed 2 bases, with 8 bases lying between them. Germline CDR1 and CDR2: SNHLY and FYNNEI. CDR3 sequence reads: CASSLITYEQYF. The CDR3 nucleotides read TGTGCCAGCAGCTTAATTACCTACGAGCAGTACTTC.

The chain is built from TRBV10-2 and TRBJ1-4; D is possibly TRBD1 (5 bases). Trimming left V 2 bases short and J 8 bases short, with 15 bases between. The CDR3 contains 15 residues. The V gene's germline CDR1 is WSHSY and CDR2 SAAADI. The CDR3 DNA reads TGCGCCAGCAGTGAGAGCCAGTGGGGGGACGAAAAACTGTTTTTT. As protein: CASSESQWGDEKLFF.

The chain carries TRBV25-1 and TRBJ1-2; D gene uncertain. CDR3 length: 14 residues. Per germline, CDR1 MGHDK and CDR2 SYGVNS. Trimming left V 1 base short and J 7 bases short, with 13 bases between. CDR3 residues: CASSELAAPGGYTF. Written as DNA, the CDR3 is TGTGCCAGCAGTGAATTGGCCGCTCCGGGTGGCTACACCTTC.

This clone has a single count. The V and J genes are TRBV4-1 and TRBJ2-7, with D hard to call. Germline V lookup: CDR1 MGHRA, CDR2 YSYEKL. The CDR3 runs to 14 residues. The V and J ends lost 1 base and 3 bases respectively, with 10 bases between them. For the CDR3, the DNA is TGCGCCAGCAGCCAAGGAAGTAGTGACTACGAGCAGTACTTC. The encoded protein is CASSQGSSDYEQYF.

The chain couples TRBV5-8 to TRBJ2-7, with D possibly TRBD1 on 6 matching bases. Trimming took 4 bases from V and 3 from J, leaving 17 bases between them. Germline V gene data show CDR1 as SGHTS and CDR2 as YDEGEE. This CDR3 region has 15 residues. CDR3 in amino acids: CASSLIRDIVYEQYF. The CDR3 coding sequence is TGTGCCAGCAGCCTAATCCGGGACATCGTCTACGAGCAGTACTTC.

The CDR3 sequence is CASSPSVQSQPQHF. CDR3 nucleotides: TGTGCCAGCAGCCCAAGCGTTCAGAGTCAGCCCCAGCATTTT. V and J are TRBV11-2 and TRBJ1-5; D not certain. Trimming took off 5 bases at V and 6 bases at J, with 14 bases between the two ends. The CDR3 spans 14 residues. CDR1 is SGHAT and CDR2 is FQNNGV in the germline V gene.

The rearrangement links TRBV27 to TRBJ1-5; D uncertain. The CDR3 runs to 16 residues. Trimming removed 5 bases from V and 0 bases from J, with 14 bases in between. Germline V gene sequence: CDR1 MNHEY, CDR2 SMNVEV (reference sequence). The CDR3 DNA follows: TGTGCCAGCAGTCCATCGGACGGCGATAGCAATCAGCCCCAGCATTTT. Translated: CASSPSDGDSNQPQHF.

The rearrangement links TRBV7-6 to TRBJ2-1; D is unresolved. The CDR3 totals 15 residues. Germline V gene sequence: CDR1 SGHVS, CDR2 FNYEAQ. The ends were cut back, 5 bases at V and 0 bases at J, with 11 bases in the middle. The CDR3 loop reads CASSPGVLSYNEQFF. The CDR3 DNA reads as TGTGCCAGCAGCCCAGGAGTCCTCTCCTACAATGAGCAGTTCTTC.

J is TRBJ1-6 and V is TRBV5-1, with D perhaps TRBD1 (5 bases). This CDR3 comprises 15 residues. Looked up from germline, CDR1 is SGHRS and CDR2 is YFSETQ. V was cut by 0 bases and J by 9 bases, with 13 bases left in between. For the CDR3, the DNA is TGCGCCAGCAGCTTGGAAGGCAGGGAGGGTTCACCCCTCCACTTT. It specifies CASSLEGREGSPLHF.

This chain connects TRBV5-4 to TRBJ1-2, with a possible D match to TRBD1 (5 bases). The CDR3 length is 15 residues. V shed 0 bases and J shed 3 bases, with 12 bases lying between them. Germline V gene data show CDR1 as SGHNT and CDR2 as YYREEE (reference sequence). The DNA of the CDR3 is TGTGCCAGCAGCTTGGGTGCAGGGTGGGACTATGGCTACACCTTC. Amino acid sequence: CASSLGAGWDYGYTF.

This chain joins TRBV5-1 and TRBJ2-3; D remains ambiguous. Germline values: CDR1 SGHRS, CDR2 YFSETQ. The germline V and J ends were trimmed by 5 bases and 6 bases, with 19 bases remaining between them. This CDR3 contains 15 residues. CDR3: CASRPHDSGMDTQYF. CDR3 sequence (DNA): TGCGCCAGCAGACCCCATGATAGTGGAATGGATACGCAGTATTTT.

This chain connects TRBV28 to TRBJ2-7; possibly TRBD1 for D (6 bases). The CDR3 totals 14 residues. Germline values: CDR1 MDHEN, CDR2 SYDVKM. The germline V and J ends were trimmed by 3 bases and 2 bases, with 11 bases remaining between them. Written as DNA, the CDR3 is TGTGCCAGCAGTTTCGGACAGAATGCCTACGAGCAGTACTTC. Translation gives CASSFGQNAYEQYF.

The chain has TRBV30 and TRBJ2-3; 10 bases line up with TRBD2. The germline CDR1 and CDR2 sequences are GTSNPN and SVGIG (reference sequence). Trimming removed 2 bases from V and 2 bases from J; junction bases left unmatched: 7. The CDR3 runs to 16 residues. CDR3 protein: CAWSKPGLANTDTQYF. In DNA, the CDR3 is TGTGCCTGGAGTAAGCCGGGACTAGCGAACACAGATACGCAGTATTTT.

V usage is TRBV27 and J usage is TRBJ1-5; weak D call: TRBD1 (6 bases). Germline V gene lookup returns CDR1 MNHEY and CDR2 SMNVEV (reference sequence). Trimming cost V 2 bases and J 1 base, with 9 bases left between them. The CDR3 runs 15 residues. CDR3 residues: CASSLGQTSNQPQHF. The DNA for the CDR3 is TGTGCCAGCAGTTTAGGACAGACAAGCAATCAGCCCCAGCATTTT.

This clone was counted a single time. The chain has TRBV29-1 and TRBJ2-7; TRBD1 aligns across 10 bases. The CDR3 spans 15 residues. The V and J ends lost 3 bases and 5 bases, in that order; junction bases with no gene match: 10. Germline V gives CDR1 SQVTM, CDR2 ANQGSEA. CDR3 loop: CSVDRGQGTSNEQYF. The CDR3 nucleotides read TGCAGCGTTGATAGGGGACAGGGGACCTCAAACGAGCAGTACTTC.

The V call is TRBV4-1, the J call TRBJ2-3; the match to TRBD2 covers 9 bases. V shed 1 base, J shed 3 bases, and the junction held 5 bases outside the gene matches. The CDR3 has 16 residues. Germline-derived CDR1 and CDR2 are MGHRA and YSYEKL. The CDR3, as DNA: TGCGCCAGCAGCCAAGGACCGGGACTAGCAACAGATACGCAGTATTTT. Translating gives CASSQGPGLATDTQYF.

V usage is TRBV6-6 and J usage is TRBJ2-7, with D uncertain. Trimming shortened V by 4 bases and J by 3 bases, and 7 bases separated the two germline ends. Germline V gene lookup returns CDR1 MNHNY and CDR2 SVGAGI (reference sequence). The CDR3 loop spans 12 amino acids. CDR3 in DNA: TGTGCCAGCAGTTCCGCAGGCTACGAGCAGTACTTC. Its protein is CASSSAGYEQYF.

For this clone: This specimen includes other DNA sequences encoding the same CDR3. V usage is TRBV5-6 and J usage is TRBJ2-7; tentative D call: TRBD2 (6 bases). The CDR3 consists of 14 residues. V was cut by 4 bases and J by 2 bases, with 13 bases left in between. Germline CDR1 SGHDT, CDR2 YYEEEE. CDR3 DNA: TGTGCCAGCAGCCCCGGAGGGAGTCCCTACGAGCAGTACTTC. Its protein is CASSPGGSPYEQYF.

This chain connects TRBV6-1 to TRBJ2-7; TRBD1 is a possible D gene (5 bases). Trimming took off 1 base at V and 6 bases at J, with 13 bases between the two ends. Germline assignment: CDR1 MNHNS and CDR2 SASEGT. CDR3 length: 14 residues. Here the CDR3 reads CASSEVFSTAEQYF. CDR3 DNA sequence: TGTGCCAGCAGTGAAGTTTTTTCGACAGCCGAGCAGTACTTC.

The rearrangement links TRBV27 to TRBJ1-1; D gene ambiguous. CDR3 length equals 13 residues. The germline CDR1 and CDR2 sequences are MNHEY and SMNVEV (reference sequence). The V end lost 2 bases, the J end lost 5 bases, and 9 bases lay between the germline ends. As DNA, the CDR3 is TGTGCCAGCAGTTTAGGGGATTCTACTGAAGCTTTCTTT. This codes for CASSLGDSTEAFF.

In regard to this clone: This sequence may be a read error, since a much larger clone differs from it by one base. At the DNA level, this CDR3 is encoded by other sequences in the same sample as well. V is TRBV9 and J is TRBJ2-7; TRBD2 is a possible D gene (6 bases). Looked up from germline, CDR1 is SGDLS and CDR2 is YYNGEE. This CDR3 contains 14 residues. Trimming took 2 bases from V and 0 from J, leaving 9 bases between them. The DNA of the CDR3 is TGTGCCAGCAGCGTTGGGGGGAGCTCCTACGAGCAGTACTTC. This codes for CASSVGGSSYEQYF.

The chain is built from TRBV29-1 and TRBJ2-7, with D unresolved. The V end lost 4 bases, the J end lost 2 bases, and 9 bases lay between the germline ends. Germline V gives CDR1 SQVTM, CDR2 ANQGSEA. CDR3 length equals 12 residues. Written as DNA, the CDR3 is TGCAGCGTTGCAGTGGGCGCCTACGAGCAGTACTTC. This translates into CSVAVGAYEQYF.

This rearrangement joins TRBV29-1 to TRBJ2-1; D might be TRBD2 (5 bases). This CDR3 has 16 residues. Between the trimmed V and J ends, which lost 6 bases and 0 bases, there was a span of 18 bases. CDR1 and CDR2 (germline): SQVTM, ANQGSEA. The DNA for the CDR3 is TGCAGCGTCACAGCCCCTTGGACTGGCTCCTACAATGAGCAGTTCTTC. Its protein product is CSVTAPWTGSYNEQFF.

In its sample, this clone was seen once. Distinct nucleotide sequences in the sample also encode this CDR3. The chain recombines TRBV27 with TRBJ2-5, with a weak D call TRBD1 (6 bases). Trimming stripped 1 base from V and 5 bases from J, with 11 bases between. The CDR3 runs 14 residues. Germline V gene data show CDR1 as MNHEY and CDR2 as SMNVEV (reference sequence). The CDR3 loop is CASSLLGGRETQYF. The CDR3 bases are TGTGCCAGCAGTTTATTAGGGGGACGGGAGACCCAGTACTTC.

CDR3 nucleotides: TGTGCCAGCTCACCACCGGAGGGGACTCACTACGAGCAGTACTTC. It encodes CASSPPEGTHYEQYF. V gene TRBV18 combines with J gene TRBJ2-7; D is perhaps TRBD2 (6 bases). Germline-derived CDR1 and CDR2 are KGHSH and LQKENI. The CDR3 sequence is 15 residues long. Trimming cost V 0 bases and J 3 bases, with 12 bases left between them.

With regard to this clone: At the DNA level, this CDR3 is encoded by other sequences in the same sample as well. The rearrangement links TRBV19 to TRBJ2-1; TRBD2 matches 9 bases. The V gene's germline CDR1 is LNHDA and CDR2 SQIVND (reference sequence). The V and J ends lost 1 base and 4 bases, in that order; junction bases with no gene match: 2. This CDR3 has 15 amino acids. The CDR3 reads CASSIGLAGYNEQFF. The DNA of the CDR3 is TGTGCCAGTAGTATAGGGCTAGCGGGATACAATGAGCAGTTCTTC.

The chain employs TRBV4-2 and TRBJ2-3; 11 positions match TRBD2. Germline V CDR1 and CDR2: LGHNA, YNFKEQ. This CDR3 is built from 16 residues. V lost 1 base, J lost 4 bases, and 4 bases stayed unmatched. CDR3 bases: TGTGCCAGCAGCCAAGTGCTAGCGGGGGGCCCAGATACGCAGTATTTT. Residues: CASSQVLAGGPDTQYF.